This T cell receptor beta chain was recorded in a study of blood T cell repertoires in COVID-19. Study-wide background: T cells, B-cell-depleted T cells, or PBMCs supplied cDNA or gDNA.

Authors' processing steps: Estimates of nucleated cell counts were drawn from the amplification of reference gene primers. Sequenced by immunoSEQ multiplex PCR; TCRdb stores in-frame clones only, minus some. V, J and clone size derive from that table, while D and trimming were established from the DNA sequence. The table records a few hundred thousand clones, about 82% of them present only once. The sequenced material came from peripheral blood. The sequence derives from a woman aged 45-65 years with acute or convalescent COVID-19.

The CDR3, as DNA: TGTGCCAGCAGTTTTCAGGTGGGCGTTGCCTACGAGCAGTACTTC. Translation: CASSFQVGVAYEQYF. V usage is TRBV28 and J usage is TRBJ2-7; D unclear. Between the trimmed V and J ends, which lost 3 bases and 2 bases, there was a span of 14 bases. Germline V gives CDR1 MDHEN, CDR2 SYDVKM. CDR3 length equals 15 residues.